This T cell receptor beta chain is from a study of Tregs in tolerant kidney transplant recipients. TCRdb's table, derived via immunoSEQ multiplex PCR, lists solely in-frame clones and lacks some. The profile covers roughly 46,000 clones, with 91% appearing a single time and around 0.7% taken by the ten largest. The CDR3 is 15 amino acids. The V and J ends lost 3 bases and 8 bases, in that order; junction bases with no gene match: 3. Germline values: CDR1 LNHDA, CDR2 SQIVND (reference sequence). The sequencing input was Tregs from blood. This chain connects TRBV19 to TRBJ1-6; 11 bases agree with TRBD1. This receptor was taken from a human donor in good health. The CDR3 is CASSMDRGLDSPLHF. DNA of the CDR3: TGTGCCAGTAGTATGGACAGGGGGCTGGATTCACCCCTCCACTTT.